The entry below describes one T cell receptor beta chain. The sample originates from a study of blood T cell repertoires in COVID-19. Turning to the study itself: PBMCs, B-cell-depleted T cells, or T cells provided the cDNA or gDNA that made up the material.

Source study methods: Amplified reference gene primers provided the basis for estimating nucleated cell counts. The assay was immunoSEQ multiplex PCR, and TCRdb's table has in-frame clones only and misses some. V, J and clone size were drawn from that table, and D and trimming were deduced from the DNA. The sample lists over 200,000 clones, about nine tenths occurring once. The CDR3 consists of 14 residues. Germline CDR1 reads SNHLY; CDR2 reads FYNNEI. The V end lost 6 bases, the J end lost 2 bases, and 13 bases lay between the germline ends. The clonotype comes from a woman between 40 and 55 years old with acute COVID-19. The chain couples TRBV2 to TRBJ1-1, with D unclear. Sequencing used PBMCs or T cells enriched from blood (not recorded which). CDR3 protein: CASREAAVNTEAFF. The DNA of the CDR3 is TGTGCCAGCAGGGAGGCGGCAGTCAACACTGAAGCTTTCTTT.